This TCR beta chain was observed in a study of CDR3 diversity in severe acne. TCRdb analysed the PCR reads with MiXCR anew, one entry per CDR3 protein. The repertoire holds roughly 100,000 distinct CDR3 sequences, with around 53% as singletons. With V trimmed by 4 bases and J by 7 bases, 13 bases remained unmatched. Per germline, CDR1 SQVTM and CDR2 ANQGSEA. The CDR3 covers 16 residues. This receptor was taken from a male donor with acne. The chain is built from TRBV29-1 and TRBJ1-2; 12 positions match TRBD1. The sample comprised blood. The DNA for the CDR3 is TGCAGCGTTGGACTGGGGACAGGGGGCGCGGACGGTGGCTACACCTTC. Amino acid sequence: CSVGLGTGGADGGYTF.